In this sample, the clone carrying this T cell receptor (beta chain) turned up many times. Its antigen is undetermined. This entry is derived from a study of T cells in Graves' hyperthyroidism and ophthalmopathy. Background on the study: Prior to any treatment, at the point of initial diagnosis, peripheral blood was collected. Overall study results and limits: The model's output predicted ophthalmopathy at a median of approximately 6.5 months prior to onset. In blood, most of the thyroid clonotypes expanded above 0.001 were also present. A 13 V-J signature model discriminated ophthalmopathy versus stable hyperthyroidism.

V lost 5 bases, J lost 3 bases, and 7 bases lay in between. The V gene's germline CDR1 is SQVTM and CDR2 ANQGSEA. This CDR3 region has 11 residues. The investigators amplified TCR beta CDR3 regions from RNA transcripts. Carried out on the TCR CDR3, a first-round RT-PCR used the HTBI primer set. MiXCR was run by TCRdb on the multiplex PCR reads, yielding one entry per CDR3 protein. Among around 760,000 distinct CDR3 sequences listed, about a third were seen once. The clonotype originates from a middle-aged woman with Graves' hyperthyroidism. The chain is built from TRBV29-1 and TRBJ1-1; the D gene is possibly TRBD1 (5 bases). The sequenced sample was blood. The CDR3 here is CSVRGDTEAFF. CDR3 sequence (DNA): TGCAGCGTTCGAGGGGACACTGAAGCTTTCTTT.